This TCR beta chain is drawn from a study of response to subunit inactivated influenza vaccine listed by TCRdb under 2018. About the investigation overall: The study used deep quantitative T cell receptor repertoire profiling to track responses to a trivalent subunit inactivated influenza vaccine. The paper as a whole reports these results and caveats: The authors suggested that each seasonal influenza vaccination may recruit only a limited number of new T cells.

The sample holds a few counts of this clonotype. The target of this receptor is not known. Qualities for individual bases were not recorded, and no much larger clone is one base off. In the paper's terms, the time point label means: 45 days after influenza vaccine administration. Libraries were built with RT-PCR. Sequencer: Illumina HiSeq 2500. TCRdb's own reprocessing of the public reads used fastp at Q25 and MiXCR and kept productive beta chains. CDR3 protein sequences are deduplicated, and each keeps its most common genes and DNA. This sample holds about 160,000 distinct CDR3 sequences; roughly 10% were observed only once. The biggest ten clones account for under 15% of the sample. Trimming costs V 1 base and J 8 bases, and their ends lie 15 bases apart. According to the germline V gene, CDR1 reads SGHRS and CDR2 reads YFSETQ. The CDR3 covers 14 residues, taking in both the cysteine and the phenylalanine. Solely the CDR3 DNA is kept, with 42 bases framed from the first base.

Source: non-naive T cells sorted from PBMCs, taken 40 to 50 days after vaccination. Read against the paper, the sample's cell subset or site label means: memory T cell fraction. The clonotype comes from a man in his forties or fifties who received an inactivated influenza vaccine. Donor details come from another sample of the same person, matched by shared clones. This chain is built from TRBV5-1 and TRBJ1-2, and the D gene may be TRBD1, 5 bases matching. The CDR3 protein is CASSLPQGIVGYTF. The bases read TGCGCCAGCAGCTTGCCTCAGGGTATCGTGGGCTACACCTTC.